This entry describes one T cell receptor beta chain. This sample was included in a study of blood T cells in healthy people across ages. Each sample yielded at least 7 million isolated PBMCs. Primed by a sample-barcoded 5' primer and a J-beta primer mix, a second PCR proceeded for about 6 to 12 cycles. TCRdb used MiXCR to reprocess the 5' RACE reads, holding one entry per CDR3 protein. The sample has hundreds of thousands of distinct CDR3 sequences; approximately 25% are singletons. Germline CDR1 reads MNHEY; CDR2 reads SMNVEV (reference sequence). V lost 5 bases, J lost 7 bases, and 8 bases stayed unmatched. The CDR3 runs 14 residues. The data also belong to a second study, concerning T cells of mothers and their children. That work contributes: For unrelated pairs as for related ones, thymic selection shapes TCR recombination output similarly.

The clonotype comes from a boy under 18 in good health. The J gene is TRBJ2-7, the V gene TRBV27; 10 bases map to TRBD2. The source material was blood. The CDR3 bases are TGTGCCAGCAGTCCTCAGGAAGCGGGAGGGGAGCAGTACTTC. This translates into CASSPQEAGGEQYF.